Listed below are T cell receptor beta chains from one sample, sequenced in a study of blood T cell repertoires in COVID-19. Sequencing was performed with immunoSEQ multiplex PCR; in TCRdb, only in-frame clones are kept and a portion is missing. The sample gives 130,000 to 150,000 clones, over 70% of which show up once; about 1.9% is in the top ten. The sequencing input was peripheral blood. These receptors originate from a woman in her sixties with acute or convalescent COVID-19. The conserved cysteine and the conserved F or W are not part of the CDR3 here. Fields, in order: J gene, V gene, CDR3 protein.

TRBJ2-7 | TRBV5-1 | ASSLAGASYEQY
TRBJ2-4 | TRBV12-3/TRBV12-4 | ASSLSGGIQY
TRBJ2-6 | TRBV19 | ASSIHPGAGANVLT
TRBJ1-3 | TRBV2 | ASSDSGSGNTIY
TRBJ2-1 | TRBV6-6 | ASSYSRADEQF
TRBJ2-2 | TRBV5-1 | ASSLSAPGELF
TRBJ2-1 | TRBV13 | ASSASTSGSSYNEQF
TRBJ2-1 | TRBV12-5 | ASGPEAGGRWEQF
TRBJ2-7 | TRBV7-9 | ASSLVLGTRAYEQY
TRBJ2-2 | TRBV7-9 | ASSFSGLAGYTGELF
TRBJ1-2 | TRBV6-5 | ASRAAGYYDYT
TRBJ2-3 | TRBV19 | ASSKREGWSSDTQY
TRBJ1-6 | TRBV5-1 | ASSLKGTGQGGSPLH
TRBJ2-7 | TRBV3-1/TRBV3-2 | ASSHGTSGYEQY
TRBJ1-2 | TRBV27 | ASRLGQGIYGYT
TRBJ1-5 | TRBV28 | ASRPGQGGYSNQPQH
TRBJ2-2 | TRBV6-5 | ASRRDLNTGELF
TRBJ2-2 | TRBV11-3 | ASSSAGAGLAGELF
TRBJ1-1 | TRBV6-2/TRBV6-3 | ASSYRGTGGPYTEAF
TRBJ2-3 | TRBV4-2 | ASSQSQRDADTQY
TRBJ1-1 | TRBV10-1 | ASRPAGETEAF
TRBJ1-2 | TRBV5-1 | ASSLGIEGAIYGYT
TRBJ2-1 | TRBV11-2 | ASSLEAGSYNEQF
TRBJ2-7 | TRBV19 | ASSQSTGGTSYEQY
TRBJ2-7 | TRBV5-1 | ASSLIPGVYEQY
TRBJ2-7 | TRBV7-9 | ASRYGTGEAYEQY
TRBJ2-7 | TRBV5-1 | ASSLAGEQY
TRBJ2-7 | TRBV3-1/TRBV3-2 | ASSQDLGGLSYEQY
TRBJ1-5 | TRBV4-2 | ASSQDPRRGSQH
TRBJ2-3 | TRBV4-1 | ASSQNPAPGLAADTQY
TRBJ2-2 | TRBV5-4 | ASSYNRGLTGELF
TRBJ2-3 | TRBV7-8 | ASSLGGLSTDTQY
TRBJ1-4 | TRBV7-9 | ASSFHRENEKLF
TRBJ1-2 | TRBV5-4 | ASSRTDGYT
TRBJ1-2 | TRBV6-1 | ASSELTGNNYGYT
TRBJ1-2 | TRBV6-1 | ASSEEKGVNYGYT
TRBJ2-1 | TRBV7-8 | ASSFSGRQSDEQF
TRBJ2-5 | TRBV30 | ALTGTNQETQY
TRBJ2-1 | TRBV3-1/TRBV3-2 | ASSQKDRVYNEQF
TRBJ2-3 | TRBV27 | ASIDYKMGDTQY
TRBJ1-1 | TRBV10-3 | AIRSPGGTEAF
TRBJ2-1 | TRBV14 | ASSVRLVFNEQF
TRBJ1-4 | TRBV5-1 | ASSKTNQGAQEKLF
TRBJ1-6 | TRBV30 | AWSPGTGLISPLH
TRBJ1-1 | TRBV7-9 | ASRLNVGTEAF
TRBJ1-2 | TRBV9 | ASSVALGLRYGYT
TRBJ2-4 | TRBV18 | ASSPETDLNIQY
TRBJ2-5 | TRBV2 | ASRPGVKETQY
TRBJ1-3 | TRBV28 | ASSLQGTSGNTIY
TRBJ2-2 | TRBV19 | ASTAFRFGELF
TRBJ1-1 | TRBV15 | ATSREGGLTEAF
TRBJ2-1 | TRBV15 | ATTSGMENEQF
TRBJ1-2 | TRBV21-1 | ASSKGGEAGYT